The 28 T cell receptor beta chains below were found in one sample sequenced in a study of beta chain features in type 1 diabetes (dated by TCRdb to between 2017 and 2018). Library generation was performed with the immunoSEQ multiplex PCR assay. The entire amount of isolated RNA was reverse transcribed using the High Capacity cDNA Reverse Transcription Kit, so the sequenced TCRB transcripts were expressed ones. Sourced from immuneACCESS, this table was stored by TCRdb with only in-frame sequences that have V and J called. A share of the clones is absent; for the studies checked, an unresolved V gene accounts for under half, and the remainder has no known explanation. The sample table lists about 410,000 clones, more than 11% of them with a count of one. Of the sample, under 0.04% is held by the ten largest clones. The source material was naive CD4+ T cells from blood. The cell subset or site tag for this specimen amounts to: true naive CD4+ T cells. These receptors came from a man aged 30 to 45 in good health.

This clone came up a few times. The chain recombines TRBV5-4 with TRBJ1-1; a weak D match, TRBD1 (5 bases). This CDR3 spans 15 amino acids. The V end was cut by 4 bases, the J end by 2 bases, with 15 bases between. In germline, CDR1 is SGHNT, CDR2 YYREEE (reference sequence). The CDR3 spells CASSGAGYSNTEAFF. The CDR3 DNA is TGTGCCAGCAGCGGGGCAGGATATTCCAACACTGAAGCTTTCTTT.

This clone turned up a few times. The chain joins TRBV25-1 to TRBJ2-5, with D possibly being TRBD2 (6 bases). The CDR3 contains 15 residues. The V gene lost 4 bases and the J gene lost 3 bases, with 15 bases spanning the gap. Per the germline V gene, CDR1 is MGHDK and CDR2 is SYGVNS. The CDR3 loop reads CASSGRGWREETQYF. CDR3 coding DNA: TGTGCCAGCAGTGGTAGAGGGTGGAGGGAAGAGACCCAGTACTTC.

The chain employs TRBV29-1 and TRBJ2-7, with 7 nucleotides matching TRBD1. V lost 6 bases to trimming and J lost 3 bases; unmatched junction nucleotides: 8. CDR3 length equals 13 residues. CDR1 SQVTM and CDR2 ANQGSEA come from the germline V gene. The CDR3 loop reads CSVLIRQGYEQYF. In nucleotides, the CDR3 is TGCAGCGTCCTCATAAGACAGGGCTACGAGCAGTACTTC.

This CDR3 is CASSPDRQETQYF. The CDR3 region has the DNA TGTGCCAGCAGCCCGGACAGACAAGAGACCCAGTACTTC. J is TRBJ2-5 and V is TRBV7-7, with D possibly being TRBD1 (6 bases). V lost 5 bases and J 2 bases, leaving 9 bases between the germline ends. From germline, CDR1 is SSHAT and CDR2 FNYEAQ (reference sequence). This CDR3 region has 13 residues.

This sequence joins TRBV7-2 and TRBJ2-5; 8 nucleotides line up with TRBD2. This CDR3 has 16 residues. Losses at the gene ends were 1 base for V and 4 bases for J; bases not matched to a gene: 8. From germline, CDR1 is SGHTA and CDR2 FQGNSA. CDR3 in amino acids: CASSLVIGTRAETQYF. In DNA, the CDR3 is TGTGCCAGCAGCTTAGTGATCGGGACTAGGGCAGAGACCCAGTACTTC.

The rearrangement links TRBV5-1 to TRBJ2-5, with D perhaps TRBD1 or TRBD2 (5 bases each). The V end lost 6 bases, the J end lost 3 bases, and 18 bases lay between the germline ends. The CDR3 loop spans 15 amino acids. Germline values: CDR1 SGHRS, CDR2 YFSETQ. CDR3 in amino acids: CASTLLGTTEETQYF. CDR3 DNA sequence: TGCGCCAGCACTCTATTAGGGACGACAGAAGAGACCCAGTACTTC.

This clone has more than one count but fewer than ten. The chain is built from TRBV9 and TRBJ2-3; D is unclear. CDR3 length: 14 amino acids. The V gene's germline CDR1 is SGDLS and CDR2 YYNGEE. Between the trimmed V and J ends, which lost 0 bases and 2 bases, there was a span of 7 bases. CDR3 bases: TGTGCCAGCAGCGTAGATCAGTTCACAGATACGCAGTATTTT. It translates to CASSVDQFTDTQYF. The whole variable domain, filled in from reference TRBV9 and TRBJ2-3, reads DSGVTQTPKHLITATGQRVTLRCSPRSGDLSVYWYQQSLDQGLQFLIQYYNGEERAKGNILERFSAQQFPDLHSELNLSSLELGDSALYFCASSVDQFTDTQYFGPGTRLTVL.

This clone was counted a few times. This chain joins TRBV9 and TRBJ2-3; 8 nucleotides line up with TRBD1. Germline CDR1 SGDLS, CDR2 YYNGEE. CDR3 length: 15 amino acids. The J segment lost 4 bases and the V segment lost 5 bases, leaving 9 bases of the junction unmatched. CDR3 coding DNA: TGTGCCAGCAGTAGTCGACAGGGGAGTTCAGATACGCAGTATTTT. This codes for CASSSRQGSSDTQYF.

The chain joins TRBV15 to TRBJ2-7; D is uncertain. Looked up from germline, CDR1 is LNHNV and CDR2 is YYDKDF (reference sequence). This CDR3 contains 15 residues. V was cut by 2 bases and J by 3 bases, with 14 bases left in between. The CDR3 sequence: CATSRPRRPNYEQYF. The CDR3 DNA sequence: TGTGCCACCAGCAGACCCCGGCGGCCGAACTACGAGCAGTACTTC.

The sample holds a few counts of this clone. The chain is built from TRBV5-1 and TRBJ2-1, with a possible D match to TRBD2 (7 bases). V gave up 4 bases and J gave up 6 bases, with 17 bases separating them. The CDR3 has 15 residues. The germline gives CDR1 SGHRS, CDR2 YFSETQ. The CDR3 coding sequence is TGCGCCAGCAGCGCGGGGGCTACCCTTGGCAATGAGCAGTTCTTC. Encoded protein: CASSAGATLGNEQFF.

This clone has a handful of counts. The CDR3 loop reads CASSVGVAGQGEKAFF. For the CDR3, the DNA is TGTGCCAGCAGCGTAGGAGTCGCGGGACAGGGCGAGAAAGCTTTCTTT. This rearrangement joins TRBV9 to TRBJ1-1; TRBD1 aligns across 9 bases. The CDR3 is 16 residues long. Germline CDR1 reads SGDLS; CDR2 reads YYNGEE. V lost 0 bases, J lost 9 bases, and 12 bases stayed unmatched.

This clone showed up just a few times. The chain recombines TRBV4-3 with TRBJ1-1, with no clear D. The CDR3 covers 17 residues. Trimming shortened V by 1 base and J by 0 bases, and 15 bases separated the two germline ends. CDR1 is LGHNA and CDR2 is YSLEER in the germline V gene. The CDR3 region is CASSQVITSVVNTEAFF. As DNA, the CDR3 is TGCGCCAGCAGCCAAGTTATTACGTCGGTTGTGAACACTGAAGCTTTCTTT.

The V gene is TRBV6-5, the J gene TRBJ2-5; TRBD1 matches at 7 bases. The V segment lost 0 bases and the J segment 0 bases; nucleotides outside the gene matches: 4. This CDR3 is built from 16 residues. Per germline, CDR1 MNHEY and CDR2 SVGAGI. For the CDR3, the DNA is TGTGCCAGCAGTTACTCGGGACAGAAAAACCAAGAGACCCAGTACTTC. It codes for CASSYSGQKNQETQYF.

This clone was observed a few times. This CDR3 is also generated by other DNA sequences in the sample. The gene calls are TRBV14 and TRBJ1-5; D not resolved. CDR3 length: 13 amino acids. Between the trimmed V and J ends, which lost 0 bases and 4 bases, there was a span of 4 bases. From germline, CDR1 is SGHDN and CDR2 FVKESK. The CDR3 region is CASSQDGNQPQHF. In nucleotides, the CDR3 is TGTGCCAGCAGCCAAGATGGGAATCAGCCCCAGCATTTT.

The chain combines TRBV5-1 with TRBJ2-3, with D perhaps matching TRBD1 (6 bases). This CDR3 region has 15 residues. The ends were cut back, 0 bases at V and 2 bases at J, with 10 bases in the middle. Per the germline V gene, CDR1 is SGHRS and CDR2 is YFSETQ. Written as DNA, the CDR3 is TGCGCCAGCAGCTTGGCGGCAGGGGCCACAGATACGCAGTATTTT. Its translation: CASSLAAGATDTQYF.

This clone occurred a few times. The rearrangement joins TRBV4-3 to TRBJ2-6; 8 bases agree with TRBD1. CDR3 size: 18 residues. The ends lost 3 bases at V and 0 bases at J; junction bases unmatched: 7. From germline, CDR1 is LGHNA and CDR2 YSLEER. CDR3 in amino acids: CASSHGQGGGSGANVLTF. The CDR3 bases are TGCGCCAGCAGCCATGGACAGGGAGGAGGCTCTGGGGCCAACGTCCTGACTTTC.

With respect to this clone: This sample includes further DNA sequences coding for the same CDR3. The V and J genes are TRBV9 and TRBJ2-1, with a tentative D call TRBD2 (5 bases). Trimming shortened V by 2 bases and J by 2 bases, and 5 bases separated the two germline ends. Germline CDR1 and CDR2: SGDLS and YYNGEE. This CDR3 has 13 residues. The CDR3 loop reads CASSVGTYNEQFF. The CDR3 nucleotides are TGTGCCAGCAGCGTCGGGACCTACAATGAGCAGTTCTTC.

This clone was seen a few times. The chain carries TRBV20-1 and TRBJ1-2, with 8 bases that match TRBD1. Germline CDR1 reads DFQATT; CDR2 reads SNEGSKA (reference sequence). V trimming: 4 bases; J trimming: 7 bases; junction bases outside the gene matches: 2. The CDR3 spans 11 residues. The CDR3: CSAIDRGGYTF. The CDR3 DNA reads as TGCAGTGCTATCGACAGGGGTGGCTACACCTTC.

The genes are TRBV6-5 and TRBJ2-2, with 8 bases matching TRBD2. Germline lookup yields CDR1 MNHEY and CDR2 SVGAGI. Trimming took 5 bases from V and 2 from J; bases not matched to a gene: 1. The CDR3 is made up of 14 amino acids. The CDR3 DNA reads as TGTGCCAGCAGTACTAGCGGAAACACCGGGGAGCTGTTTTTT. Encoded protein: CASSTSGNTGELFF.

This clone was detected a few times. The rearrangement uses TRBV27 and TRBJ2-5; possibly TRBD2 for D (5 bases). CDR3 length: 16 residues. Germline CDR1 MNHEY, CDR2 SMNVEV (reference sequence). V was pared by 0 bases and J by 5 bases, with 16 bases between. CDR3 sequence (DNA): TGTGCCAGCAGTTTATCGTTCGGAGGCCATGGGGAGACCCAGTACTTC. This codes for CASSLSFGGHGETQYF.

This clone has a handful of counts. The chain is built from TRBV13 and TRBJ2-2, with a possible D match to TRBD2 (6 bases). The CDR3 runs 15 residues. Germline V gene data show CDR1 as PRHDT and CDR2 as FYEKMQ (reference sequence). V lost 3 bases and J 1 base, leaving 9 bases between the germline ends. The CDR3 DNA is TGTGCCAGCAGCTTGGCGGGGCTGAACACCGGGGAGCTGTTTTTT. Its protein is CASSLAGLNTGELFF.

The chain combines TRBV6-6 with TRBJ1-1; 8 bases align to TRBD1. The V segment lost 4 bases and the J segment 1 base; nucleotides outside the gene matches: 8. This CDR3 spans 16 amino acids. Germline lookup yields CDR1 MNHNY and CDR2 SVGAGI (reference sequence). This chain's CDR3 is CASSSSGGYKNTEAFF. The CDR3 DNA reads as TGTGCCAGCAGTTCGTCAGGGGGCTATAAGAACACTGAAGCTTTCTTT.

A remark on this clone: One end of the junction is discordant with germline, which a read error may explain. The CDR3 DNA reads as TGTGCTAGCAGCCTGGGACTGTCTTCCTACAATGAGCAGTTCTTC. Translation gives CASSLGLSSYNEQFF. The chain links TRBV7-6 to TRBJ2-1, with D perhaps TRBD2 (6 bases). Germline V gene lookup returns CDR1 SGHVS and CDR2 FNYEAQ. The CDR3 is 15 residues long.

This clone turned up a few times. The chain links TRBV9 to TRBJ1-4; no firm D call. CDR3 size: 13 residues. Germline lookup yields CDR1 SGDLS and CDR2 YYNGEE. Trimming took off 0 bases at V and 5 bases at J, with 5 bases between the two ends. DNA for the CDR3: TGTGCCAGCAGCGTAGGGTTAAATGAAAAACTGTTTTTT. Protein sequence: CASSVGLNEKLFF.

This clone was seen a few times. The chain joins TRBV5-1 to TRBJ2-4; TRBD1 is a possible D gene (6 bases). Trimming shortened V by 5 bases and J by 8 bases, and 8 bases separated the two germline ends. The CDR3 totals 11 residues. From germline, CDR1 is SGHRS and CDR2 YFSETQ. CDR3 residues: CASRQGDIQYF. Written as DNA, the CDR3 is TGCGCCAGCAGACAGGGAGACATTCAGTACTTC.

V gene TRBV9 combines with J gene TRBJ2-2, with TRBD2 matching over 8 bases. The CDR3 is made up of 17 amino acids. With 2 bases clipped from V and 2 bases from J, the junction kept 8 bases outside the gene matches. Looked up from germline, CDR1 is SGDLS and CDR2 is YYNGEE. CDR3 sequence reads: CASSVKSGGLNTGELFF. In DNA form, the CDR3 reads TGTGCCAGCAGCGTTAAAAGCGGGGGCCTAAACACCGGGGAGCTGTTTTTT. The complete variable domain, with remaining parts taken from reference TRBV9 and TRBJ2-2, reads DSGVTQTPKHLITATGQRVTLRCSPRSGDLSVYWYQQSLDQGLQFLIQYYNGEERAKGNILERFSAQQFPDLHSELNLSSLELGDSALYFCASSVKSGGLNTGELFFGEGSRLTVL.

This rearrangement joins TRBV18 to TRBJ1-2; 8 bases agree with TRBD1. This CDR3 has 17 residues. Germline loops: CDR1 KGHSH, CDR2 LQKENI. With V trimmed by 4 bases and J by 0 bases, 10 bases remained unmatched. CDR3 amino acids: CASSRGQGTGTNYGYTF. The CDR3 DNA reads TGTGCCAGCTCACGTGGACAGGGCACAGGGACTAACTATGGCTACACCTTC.

The J gene is TRBJ2-1, the V gene TRBV4-3, with 9 bases lining up with TRBD2. Germline trimming cut 3 bases from V and 3 bases from J; bases unmatched to any gene: 3. The CDR3 sequence is 15 residues long. Germline lookup yields CDR1 LGHNA and CDR2 YSLEER. CDR3 DNA sequence: TGCGCCAGCAGCCAGGGACTAGCTGACTACAATGAGCAGTTCTTC. It encodes CASSQGLADYNEQFF.